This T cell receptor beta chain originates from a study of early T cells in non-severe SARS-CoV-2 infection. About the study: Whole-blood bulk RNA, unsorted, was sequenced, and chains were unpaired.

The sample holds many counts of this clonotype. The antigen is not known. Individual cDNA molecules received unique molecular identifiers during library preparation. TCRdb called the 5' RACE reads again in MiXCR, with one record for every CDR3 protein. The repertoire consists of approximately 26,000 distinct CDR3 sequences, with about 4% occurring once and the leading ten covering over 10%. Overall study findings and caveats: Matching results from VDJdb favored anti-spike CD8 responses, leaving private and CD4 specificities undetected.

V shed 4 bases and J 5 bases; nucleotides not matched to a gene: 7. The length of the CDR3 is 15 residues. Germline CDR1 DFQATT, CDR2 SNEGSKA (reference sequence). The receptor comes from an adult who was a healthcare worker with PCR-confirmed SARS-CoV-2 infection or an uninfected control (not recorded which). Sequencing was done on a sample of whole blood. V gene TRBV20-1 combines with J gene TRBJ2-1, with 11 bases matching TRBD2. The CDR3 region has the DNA TGCAGTGCTATATCGACTAGCGGGGTACACAATGAGCAGTTCTTC. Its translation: CSAISTSGVHNEQFF.